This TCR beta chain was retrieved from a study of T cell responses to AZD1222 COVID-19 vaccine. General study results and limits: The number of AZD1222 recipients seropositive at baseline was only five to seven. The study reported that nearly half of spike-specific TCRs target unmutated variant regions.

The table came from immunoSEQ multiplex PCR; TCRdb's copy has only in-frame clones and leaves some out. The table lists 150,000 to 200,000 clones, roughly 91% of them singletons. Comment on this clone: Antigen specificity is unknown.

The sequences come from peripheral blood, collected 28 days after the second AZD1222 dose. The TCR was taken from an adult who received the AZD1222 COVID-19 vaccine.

DNA for the CDR3: TGTGCCAGCAGCTCCTTGACTGGAAAATACAATGAGCAGTTCTTC. Amino acids: CASSSLTGKYNEQFF. The J gene is TRBJ2-1, the V gene TRBV11-2; no clear D gene. The CDR3 totals 15 residues. Trimming cost V 4 bases and J 4 bases, with 14 bases left between them. Germline CDR1 reads SGHAT; CDR2 reads FQNNGV.